The TCR beta chain described here comes from a study of control samples from healthy donors and cancer patients. Sequencing was performed with immunoSEQ multiplex PCR; in TCRdb, only in-frame clones are kept and a portion is missing. The sample shows fewer than 90,000 clones, around 87% of them seen only once. This TCR derives from a man between 50 and 59 years old in good health. The source material was blood.

In DNA form, the CDR3 reads TGTGCCAGCAGCTCAGGGATCTATGGCTACACCTTC. Residues: CASSSGIYGYTF. The rearrangement links TRBV7-6 to TRBJ1-2; a possible D gene is TRBD1 (5 bases). Germline loops: CDR1 SGHVS, CDR2 FNYEAQ. The CDR3 sequence is 12 residues long. The V and J ends lost 4 bases and 4 bases respectively, with 7 bases between them. Using reference TRBV7-6 and TRBJ1-2 for the parts outside the CDR3, the full variable domain is GAGVSQSPRYKVTKRGQDVALRCDPISGHVSLYWYRQALGQGPEFLTYFNYEAQQDKSGLPNDRFSAERPEGSISTLTIQRTEQRDSAMYRCASSSGIYGYTFGSGTRLTVV.